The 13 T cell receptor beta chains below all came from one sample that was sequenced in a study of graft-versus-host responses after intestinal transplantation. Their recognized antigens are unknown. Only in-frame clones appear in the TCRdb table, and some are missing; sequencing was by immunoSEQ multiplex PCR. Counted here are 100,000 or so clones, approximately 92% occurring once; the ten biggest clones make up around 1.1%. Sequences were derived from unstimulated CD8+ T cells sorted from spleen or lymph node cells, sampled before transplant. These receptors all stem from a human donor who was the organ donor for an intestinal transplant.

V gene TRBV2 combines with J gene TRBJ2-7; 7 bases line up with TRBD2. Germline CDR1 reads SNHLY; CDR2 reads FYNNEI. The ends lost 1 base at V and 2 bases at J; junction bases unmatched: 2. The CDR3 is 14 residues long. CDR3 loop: CASSEGAGAYEQYF. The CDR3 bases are TGTGCCAGCAGTGAAGGGGCGGGAGCCTACGAGCAGTACTTC. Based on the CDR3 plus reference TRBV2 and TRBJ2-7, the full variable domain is EPEVTQTPSHQVTQMGQEVILRCVPISNHLYFYWYRQILGQKVEFLVSFYNNEISEKSEIFDDQFSVERPDGSNFTLKIRSTKLEDSAMYFCASSEGAGAYEQYFGPGTRLTVT.

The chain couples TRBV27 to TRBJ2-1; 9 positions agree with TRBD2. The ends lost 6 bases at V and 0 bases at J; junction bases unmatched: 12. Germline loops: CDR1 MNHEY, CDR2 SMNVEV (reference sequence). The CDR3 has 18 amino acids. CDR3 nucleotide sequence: TGTGCCAGCAGGGAGGCGGGAGGGCCTATCTACTCCTACAATGAGCAGTTCTTC. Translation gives CASREAGGPIYSYNEQFF.

The CDR3 is CASRDEQGARYEQYF. The CDR3 DNA reads as TGTGCCAGCAGAGACGAACAGGGGGCACGCTACGAGCAGTACTTC. The rearrangement uses TRBV5-6 and TRBJ2-7, with TRBD1 identical over 9 bases. This CDR3 has 15 residues. Trimming took 5 bases from V and 3 from J; bases not matched to a gene: 9. Germline CDR1 is SGHDT and CDR2 is YYEEEE.

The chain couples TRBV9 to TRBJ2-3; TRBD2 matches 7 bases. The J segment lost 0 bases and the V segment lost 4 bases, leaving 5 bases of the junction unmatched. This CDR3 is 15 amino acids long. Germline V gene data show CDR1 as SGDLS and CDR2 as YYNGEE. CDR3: CASSWSGTSTDTQYF. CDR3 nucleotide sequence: TGTGCCAGCAGCTGGAGCGGGACTAGCACAGATACGCAGTATTTT.

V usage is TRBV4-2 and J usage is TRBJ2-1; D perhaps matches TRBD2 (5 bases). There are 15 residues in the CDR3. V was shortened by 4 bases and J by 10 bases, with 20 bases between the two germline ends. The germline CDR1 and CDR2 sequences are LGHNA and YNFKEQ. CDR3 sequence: CASSPERGLRWEQFF. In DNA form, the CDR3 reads TGTGCCAGCAGCCCTGAACGGGGTTTGCGCTGGGAGCAGTTCTTC.

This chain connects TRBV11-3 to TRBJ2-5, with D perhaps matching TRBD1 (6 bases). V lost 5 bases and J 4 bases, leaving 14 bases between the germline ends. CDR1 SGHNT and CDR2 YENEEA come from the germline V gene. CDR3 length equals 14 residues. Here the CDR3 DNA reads TGTGCCAGCAGCCTGGGGGCGTCCCTAGAGACCCAGTACTTC. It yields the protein CASSLGASLETQYF.

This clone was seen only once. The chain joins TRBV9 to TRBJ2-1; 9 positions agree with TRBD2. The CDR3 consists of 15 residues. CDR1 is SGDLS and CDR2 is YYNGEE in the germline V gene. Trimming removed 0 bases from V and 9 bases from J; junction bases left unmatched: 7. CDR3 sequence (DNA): TGTGCCAGCAGCGTAGGATCGGCGGGAGGGACTGAGCAGTTCTTC. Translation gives CASSVGSAGGTEQFF. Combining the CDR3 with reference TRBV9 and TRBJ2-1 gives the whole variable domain DSGVTQTPKHLITATGQRVTLRCSPRSGDLSVYWYQQSLDQGLQFLIQYYNGEERAKGNILERFSAQQFPDLHSELNLSSLELGDSALYFCASSVGSAGGTEQFFGPGTRLTVL.

CDR3: CSVVGGVMNTEAFF. CDR3 bases: TGCAGCGTTGTTGGGGGGGTCATGAACACTGAAGCTTTCTTT. The V gene is TRBV29-1, the J gene TRBJ1-1; D perhaps matches TRBD1 (5 bases). The CDR3 loop spans 14 amino acids. Germline CDR1 SQVTM, CDR2 ANQGSEA. The germline V and J ends were trimmed by 4 bases and 0 bases, with 12 bases remaining between them.

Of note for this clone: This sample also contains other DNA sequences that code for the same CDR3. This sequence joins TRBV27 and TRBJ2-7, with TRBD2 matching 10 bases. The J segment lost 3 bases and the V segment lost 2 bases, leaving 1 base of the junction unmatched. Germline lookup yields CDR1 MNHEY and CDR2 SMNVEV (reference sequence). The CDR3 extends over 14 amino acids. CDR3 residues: CASSLSGGGYEQYF. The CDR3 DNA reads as TGTGCCAGCAGTTTAAGCGGGGGGGGCTACGAGCAGTACTTC.

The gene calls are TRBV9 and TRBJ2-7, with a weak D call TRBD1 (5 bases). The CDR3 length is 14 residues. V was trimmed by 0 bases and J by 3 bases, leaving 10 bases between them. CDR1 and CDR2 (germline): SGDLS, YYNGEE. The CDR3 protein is CASSVGSRGYEQYF. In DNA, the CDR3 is TGTGCCAGCAGCGTAGGATCTAGGGGCTACGAGCAGTACTTC.

The CDR3 here is CASSLGGGKTEAFF. The CDR3 DNA reads as TGTGCCAGCAGCTTAGGGGGGGGCAAGACTGAAGCTTTCTTT. The genes are TRBV7-9 and TRBJ1-1; the D gene is possibly TRBD1 (6 bases). Germline V lookup: CDR1 SEHNR, CDR2 FQNEAQ (reference sequence). This CDR3 comprises 14 residues. V was shortened by 1 base and J by 5 bases, with 11 bases between the two germline ends.

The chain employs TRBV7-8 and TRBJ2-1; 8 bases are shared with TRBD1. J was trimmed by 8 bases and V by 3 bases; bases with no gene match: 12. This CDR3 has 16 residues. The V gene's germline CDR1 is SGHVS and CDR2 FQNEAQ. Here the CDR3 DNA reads TGTGCCAGCAGCTTCACCGGGACAGGTATTGTCGATGAGCAGTTCTTC. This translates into CASSFTGTGIVDEQFF.

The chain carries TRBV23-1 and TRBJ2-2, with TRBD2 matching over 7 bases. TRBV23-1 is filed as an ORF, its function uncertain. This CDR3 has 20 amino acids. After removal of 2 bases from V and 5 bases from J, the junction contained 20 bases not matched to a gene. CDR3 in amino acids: CASSQLNDGLAESITGELFF. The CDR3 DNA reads TGCGCCAGCAGTCAACTCAACGATGGGCTAGCGGAGAGTATTACCGGGGAGCTGTTTTTT.